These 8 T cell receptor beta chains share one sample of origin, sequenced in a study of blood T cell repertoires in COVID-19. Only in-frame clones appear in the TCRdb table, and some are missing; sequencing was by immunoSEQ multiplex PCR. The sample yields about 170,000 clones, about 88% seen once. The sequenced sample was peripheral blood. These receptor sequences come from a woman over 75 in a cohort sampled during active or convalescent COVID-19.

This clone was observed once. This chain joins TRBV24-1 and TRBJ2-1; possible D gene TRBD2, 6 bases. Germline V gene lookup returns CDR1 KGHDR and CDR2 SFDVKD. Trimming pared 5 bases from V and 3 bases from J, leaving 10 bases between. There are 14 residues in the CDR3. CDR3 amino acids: CATSGGALYNEQFF. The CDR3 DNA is TGTGCCACCAGTGGCGGGGCCCTCTACAATGAGCAGTTCTTC.

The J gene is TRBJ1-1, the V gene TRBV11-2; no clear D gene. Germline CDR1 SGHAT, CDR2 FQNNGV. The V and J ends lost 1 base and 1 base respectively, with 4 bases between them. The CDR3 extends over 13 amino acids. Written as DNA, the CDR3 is TGTGCCAGCAGCTTAGGGGCGAACACTGAAGCTTTCTTT. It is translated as CASSLGANTEAFF. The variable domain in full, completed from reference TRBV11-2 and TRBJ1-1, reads EAGVAQSPRYKIIEKRQSVAFWCNPISGHATLYWYQQILGQGPKLLIQFQNNGVVDDSQLPKDRFSAERLKGVDSTLKIQPAKLEDSAVYLCASSLGANTEAFFGQGTRLTVV.

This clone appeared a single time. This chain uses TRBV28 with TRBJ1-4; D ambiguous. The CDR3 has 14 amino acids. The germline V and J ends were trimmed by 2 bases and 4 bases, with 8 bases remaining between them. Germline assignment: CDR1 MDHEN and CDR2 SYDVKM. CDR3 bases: TGTGCCAGCAGTTTAGAGGGTATTAATGAAAAACTGTTTTTT. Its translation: CASSLEGINEKLFF.

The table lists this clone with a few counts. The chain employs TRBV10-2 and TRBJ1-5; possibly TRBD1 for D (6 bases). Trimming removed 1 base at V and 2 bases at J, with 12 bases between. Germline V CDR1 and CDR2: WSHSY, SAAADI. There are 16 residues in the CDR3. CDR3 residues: CASSEWGGARNQPQHF. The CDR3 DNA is TGCGCCAGCAGTGAGTGGGGGGGGGCTCGCAATCAGCCCCAGCATTTT.

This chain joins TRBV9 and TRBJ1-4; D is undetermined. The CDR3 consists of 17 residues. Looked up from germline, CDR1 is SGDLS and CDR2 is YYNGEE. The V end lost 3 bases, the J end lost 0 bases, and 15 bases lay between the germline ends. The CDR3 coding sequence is TGTGCCAGCAGCGGCCAGGAGGGCCTCGCAACTAATGAAAAACTGTTTTTT. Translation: CASSGQEGLATNEKLFF.

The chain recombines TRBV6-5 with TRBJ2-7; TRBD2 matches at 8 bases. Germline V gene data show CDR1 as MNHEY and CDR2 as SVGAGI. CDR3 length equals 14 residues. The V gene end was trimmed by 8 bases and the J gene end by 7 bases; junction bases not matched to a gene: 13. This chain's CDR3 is CASGTSGESREQYV. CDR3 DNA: TGTGCCAGCGGAACTAGCGGAGAATCTAGGGAGCAGTACGTC.

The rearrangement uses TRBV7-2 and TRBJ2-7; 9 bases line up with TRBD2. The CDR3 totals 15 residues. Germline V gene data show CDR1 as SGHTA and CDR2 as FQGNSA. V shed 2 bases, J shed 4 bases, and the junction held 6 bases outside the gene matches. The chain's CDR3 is CASSLLAGDLYEQYF. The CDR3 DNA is TGTGCCAGCAGCTTATTAGCGGGGGACCTGTACGAGCAGTACTTC.

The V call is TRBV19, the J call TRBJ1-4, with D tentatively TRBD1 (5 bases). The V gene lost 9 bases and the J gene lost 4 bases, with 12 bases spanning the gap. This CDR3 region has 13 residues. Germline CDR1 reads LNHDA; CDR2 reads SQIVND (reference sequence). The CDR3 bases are TGTGCCAGCTCCGGGACTGGTAATGAAAAACTGTTTTTT. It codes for CASSGTGNEKLFF.